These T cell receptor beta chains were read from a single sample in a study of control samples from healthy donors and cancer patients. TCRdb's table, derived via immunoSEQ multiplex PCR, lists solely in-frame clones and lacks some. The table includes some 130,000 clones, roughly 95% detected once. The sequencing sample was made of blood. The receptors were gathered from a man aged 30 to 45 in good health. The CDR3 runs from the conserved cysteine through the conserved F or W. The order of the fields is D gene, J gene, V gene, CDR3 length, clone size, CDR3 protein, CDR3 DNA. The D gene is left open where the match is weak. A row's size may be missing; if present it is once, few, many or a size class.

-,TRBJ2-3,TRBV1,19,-,CTSSPGLAGSPNSTDTQYF,TGCACCAGCAGCCCTGGGCTAGCGGGGAGTCCCAATAGCACAGATACGCAGTATTTT
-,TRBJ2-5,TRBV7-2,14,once,CASSLGARGETQYF,TGTGCCAGCAGCTTAGGGGCAAGGGGAGAGACCCAGTACTTC
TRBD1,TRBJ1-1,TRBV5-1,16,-,CASSLGQGVSNTEAFF,TGCGCCAGCAGCTTGGGACAGGGGGTATCGAACACTGAAGCTTTCTTT
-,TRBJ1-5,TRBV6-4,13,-,CAVLRVSNQPQHF,TGTGCCGTACTCAGGGTTAGCAATCAGCCCCAGCATTTT
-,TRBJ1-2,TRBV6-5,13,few,CASSYSPNYGYTF,TGTGCCAGCAGTTACTCCCCGAACTATGGCTACACCTTC
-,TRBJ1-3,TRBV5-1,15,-,CASSEVGDSGNTIYF,TGCGCCAGCAGCGAAGTCGGAGACTCTGGAAACACCATATATTTT
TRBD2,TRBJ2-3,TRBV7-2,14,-,CASSPSGGTDTQYF,TGTGCCAGCAGCCCTAGCGGGGGCACAGATACGCAGTATTTT
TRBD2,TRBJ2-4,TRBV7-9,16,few,CASSPSGTRHKNIQYF,TGTGCCAGCAGCCCCTCCGGGACTAGACACAAAAACATTCAGTACTTC
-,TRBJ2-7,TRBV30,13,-,CAWSPGWGYEQYF,TGTGCCTGGAGTCCCGGGTGGGGGTACGAGCAGTACTTC
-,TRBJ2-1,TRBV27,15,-,CASSWGGRSYNEQFF,TGTGCCAGCAGTTGGGGGGGCCGCTCCTACAATGAGCAGTTCTTC
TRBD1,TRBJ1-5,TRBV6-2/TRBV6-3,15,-,CASSPTGGSNQPQHF,TGTGCCAGCAGCCCTACAGGGGGTAGCAATCAGCCCCAGCATTTT
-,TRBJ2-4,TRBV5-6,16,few,CASSLLHLLAKNIQYF,TGTGCCAGCAGCTTGCTCCACTTACTAGCCAAAAACATTCAGTACTTC
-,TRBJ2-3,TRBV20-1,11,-,CSARPLDTQYF,TGCAGTGCTAGACCCTTGGATACGCAGTATTTT
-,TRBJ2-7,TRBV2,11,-,CAPKKGGTVTF,TGTGCCCCTAAGAAAGGAGGGACAGTTACTTTC
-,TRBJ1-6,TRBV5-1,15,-,CASSLVGGSNSPLHF,TGCGCCAGCAGCTTGGTGGGAGGGAGCAATTCACCCCTCCACTTT
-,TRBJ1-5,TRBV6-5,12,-,CASSYSQGPQHF,TGTGCCAGCAGTTACTCCCAGGGGCCCCAGCATTTT
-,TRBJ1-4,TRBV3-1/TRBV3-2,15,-,CASSQDWGANEKLFF,TGTGCCAGCAGCCAAGATTGGGGGGCCAATGAAAAACTGTTTTTT
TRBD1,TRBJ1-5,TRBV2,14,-,CASSEGQDNQPQHF,TGTGCCAGCAGCGAGGGACAGGACAATCAGCCCCAGCATTTT
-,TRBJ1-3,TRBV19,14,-,CASTKGSDGNTIYF,TGTGCCAGTACCAAAGGGAGTGACGGAAACACCATATATTTT
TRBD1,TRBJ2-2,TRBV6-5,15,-,CASRIGTGVTGELFF,TGTGCCAGCAGGATCGGGACAGGGGTCACCGGGGAGCTGTTTTTT
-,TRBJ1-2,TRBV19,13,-,CASARGGNYGYTF,TGTGCCAGCGCAAGGGGAGGAAACTATGGCTACACCTTC
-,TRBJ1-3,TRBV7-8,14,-,CASSLGVSGNTIYF,TGTGCCAGCAGCTTAGGGGTCTCTGGAAACACCATATATTTT
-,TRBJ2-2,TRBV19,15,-,CASTSRGASTGELFF,TGTGCCAGTACCTCGAGGGGAGCCAGCACCGGGGAGCTGTTTTTT
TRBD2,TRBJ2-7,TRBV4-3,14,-,CASSPHGTIYEQYF,TGCGCCAGCAGCCCTCACGGGACTATCTACGAGCAGTACTTC
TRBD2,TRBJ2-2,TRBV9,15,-,CASSGRGANTGELFF,TGTGCCAGCAGCGGGCGGGGGGCGAACACCGGGGAGCTGTTTTTT
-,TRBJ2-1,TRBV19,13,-,CASSIGLFGEQFF,TGTGCCAGTAGTATAGGTTTGTTTGGTGAGCAGTTCTTC
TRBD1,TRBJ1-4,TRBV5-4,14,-,CASNEQGAGEKLFF,TGTGCCAGCAATGAACAGGGGGCGGGTGAAAAACTGTTTTTT
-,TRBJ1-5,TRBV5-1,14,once,CASSLEGNNQPQHF,TGCGCCAGCAGCTTGGAAGGGAACAATCAGCCCCAGCATTTT
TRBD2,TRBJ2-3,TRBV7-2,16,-,CASSLGVSGVTDTQYF,TGTGCCAGCAGCTTAGGGGTTAGCGGGGTAACAGATACGCAGTATTTT
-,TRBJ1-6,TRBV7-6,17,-,CASSLEAPRSGNSPLHF,TGTGCCAGCAGCTTAGAAGCCCCGCGATCCGGTAATTCACCCCTCCACTTT
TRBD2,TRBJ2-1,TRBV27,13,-,CASSFRGDNEQFF,TGTGCCAGCAGCTTTCGGGGGGACAATGAGCAGTTCTTC
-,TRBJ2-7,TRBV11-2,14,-,CASSSFATAGEQYF,TGTGCCAGCAGCTCCTTCGCGACCGCGGGGGAGCAGTACTTC
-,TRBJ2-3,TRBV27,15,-,CASSQKGSATDTQYF,TGTGCCAGCAGTCAGAAGGGCAGCGCCACAGATACGCAGTATTTT
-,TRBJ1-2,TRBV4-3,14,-,CASSQDGGQNGYTF,TGCGCCAGCAGCCAAGATGGGGGACAAAATGGCTACACCTTC
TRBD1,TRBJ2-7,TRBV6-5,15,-,CASSLQGGTSYEQYF,TGTGCCAGCAGTTTACAGGGGGGCACATCCTACGAGCAGTACTTC
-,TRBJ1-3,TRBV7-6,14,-,CASSPQGSGNTIYF,TGTGCCAGCAGCCCACAGGGTTCGGGAAACACCATATATTTT
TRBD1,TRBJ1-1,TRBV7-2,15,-,CASSLVGTGRTEAFF,TGTGCCAGCAGCTTAGTTGGGACAGGGCGCACTGAAGCTTTCTTT
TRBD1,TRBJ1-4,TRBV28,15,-,CASSSGTGGREKLFF,TGTGCCAGCAGTTCCGGGACAGGGGGTAGGGAAAAACTGTTTTTT
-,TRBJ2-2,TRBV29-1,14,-,CSVELSRGTGELFF,TGCAGCGTTGAACTAAGTCGTGGCACCGGGGAGCTGTTTTTT
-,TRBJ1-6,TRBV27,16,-,CASSSPQSSYNSPLHF,TGTGCCAGCAGTTCCCCCCAGAGCTCCTATAATTCACCCCTCCACTTT
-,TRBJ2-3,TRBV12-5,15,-,CASARASHLTDTQYF,TGTGCTAGTGCCCGGGCTTCCCACCTCACAGATACGCAGTATTTT
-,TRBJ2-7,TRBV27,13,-,CASSPGLSREQYF,TGTGCCAGCAGTCCGGGACTGTCTCGGGAGCAGTACTTC
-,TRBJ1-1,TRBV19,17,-,CASTITGGSGMNTEAFF,TGTGCCAGTACCATCACCGGGGGGTCGGGGATGAACACTGAAGCTTTCTTT
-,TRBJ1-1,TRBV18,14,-,CASSVGGGDTEAFF,TGTGCCAGCTCCGTCGGGGGTGGGGACACTGAAGCTTTCTTT
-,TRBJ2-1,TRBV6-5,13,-,CASIPSPSNEQFF,TGTGCCAGCATCCCGAGCCCTTCCAATGAGCAGTTCTTC
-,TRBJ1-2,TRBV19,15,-,CASSIMPLGSHGYTF,TGTGCCAGTAGTATTATGCCTTTGGGGAGTCATGGCTACACCTTC
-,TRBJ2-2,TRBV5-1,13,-,CASSFEDTGELFF,TGCGCCAGCAGCTTCGAGGACACCGGGGAGCTGTTTTTT
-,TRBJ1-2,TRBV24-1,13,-,CATSSAVFSGYTF,TGTGCCACAAGTTCGGCAGTTTTTAGTGGCTACACCTTC
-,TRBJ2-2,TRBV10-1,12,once,CATSGRNGELFF,TGCGCCACCTCCGGTCGGAACGGGGAGCTGTTTTTT
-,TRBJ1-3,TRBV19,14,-,CASSIVGRGNTIYF,TGTGCCAGTAGTATAGTGGGACGTGGAAACACCATATATTTT
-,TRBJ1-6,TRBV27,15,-,CASSLSPWANSPLHF,TGTGCCAGCAGTTTATCACCCTGGGCCAATTCACCCCTCCACTTT